This T cell receptor (beta chain) originates from a study of Tregs in tolerant kidney transplant recipients. Study outcomes and limitations: Expanding Tregs on activated donor B cells appeared to best identify donor-specific TCRbeta clones. Findings come from small patient numbers and require larger validation.

Remarks on this clone: Its antigen remains unidentified.

Method: immunoSEQ multiplex PCR; TCRdb's copy keeps in-frame clones and lacks some. Of some 100,000 clones in the sample, about 90% were seen once. V lost 6 bases and J lost 5; bases outside the gene matches: 3. The length of the CDR3 is 12 residues. The germline V gene encodes CDR1 MNHNS and CDR2 SASEGT. Sequencing was performed on CD4+ T cells from blood. This chain links TRBV6-1 with TRBJ1-2; TRBD1 agrees at 7 bases. The TCR comes from a human donor in good health. DNA of the CDR3: TGTGCCAGCAGGGACAGGCTTTATGGCTACACCTTC. It is translated as CASRDRLYGYTF.